The 28 T cell receptor beta chains below come from one sample, sequenced in a study of OX40 agonist ivuxolimab in advanced cancers. Method: immunoSEQ multiplex PCR; TCRdb's copy keeps in-frame clones and lacks some. Of about 67,000 clones listed, 70% to 90% are singletons. The sequenced sample was CD4+ or CD8+ T cells sorted from blood, obtained in a trial of the OX40 agonist ivuxolimab. All receptors derive from an adult with an advanced solid tumor such as melanoma, head and neck, liver or kidney cancer.

The chain links TRBV19 to TRBJ1-5; D is perhaps TRBD1 (5 bases). The V end was cut by 4 bases, the J end by 7 bases, with 11 bases between. CDR1 is LNHDA, CDR2 SQIVND, per germline (reference sequence). The CDR3 sequence is 13 residues long. Here the CDR3 DNA reads TGTGCCAGTAGTACGGGGGGACGGCAGCCCCAGCATTTT. Its translation: CASSTGGRQPQHF.

The chain uses TRBV29-1 and TRBJ2-3, with 10 positions matching TRBD2. The germline gives CDR1 SQVTM, CDR2 ANQGSEA. V lost 6 bases to trimming and J lost 1 base; unmatched junction nucleotides: 10. This CDR3 spans 16 amino acids. In DNA form, the CDR3 reads TGCAGCGTCTTTATAAGCGGGAGGGGTGGCACAGATACGCAGTATTTT. It specifies CSVFISGRGGTDTQYF.

V usage is TRBV27 and J usage is TRBJ2-4, with TRBD1 matching 8 bases. Germline loops: CDR1 MNHEY, CDR2 SMNVEV (reference sequence). The CDR3 is 17 amino acids. After removal of 5 bases from V and 3 bases from J, the junction contained 12 bases not matched to a gene. The CDR3, as DNA: TGTGCCAGCAGTGATTCCCGACAGGGGATGGGCAAAAACATTCAGTACTTC. This gives the protein CASSDSRQGMGKNIQYF.

The rearrangement joins TRBV11-2 to TRBJ1-5; 7 nucleotides line up with TRBD1. V was clipped by 2 bases and J by 2 bases; unmatched bases: 3. Germline V lookup: CDR1 SGHAT, CDR2 FQNNGV. The CDR3 loop spans 15 amino acids. CDR3 DNA: TGTGCCAGCAGCTTAAACAGGGGAGGCAATCAGCCCCAGCATTTT. It yields the protein CASSLNRGGNQPQHF.

This chain uses TRBV30 with TRBJ2-5; D possibly corresponds to TRBD2 (6 bases). The germline V gene encodes CDR1 GTSNPN and CDR2 SVGIG (reference sequence). CDR3 length: 14 residues. V was shortened by 3 bases and J by 0 bases, with 11 bases between the two germline ends. This CDR3 reads CAWRGSSDQETQYF. CDR3 bases: TGTGCCTGGAGAGGGTCTAGCGACCAAGAGACCCAGTACTTC.

The chain uses TRBV29-1 and TRBJ2-2; D uncertain. Germline lookup yields CDR1 SQVTM and CDR2 ANQGSEA. V lost 5 bases to trimming and J lost 6 bases, with 16 bases between them. The length of the CDR3 is 14 residues. DNA of the CDR3: TGCAGCGTTTGTGACCCCCTAATGGCCGGGGAGCTGTTTTTT. Translation: CSVCDPLMAGELFF.

The gene calls are TRBV30 and TRBJ2-5, with D unresolved. CDR1 GTSNPN and CDR2 SVGIG come from the germline V gene (reference sequence). This CDR3 is built from 10 residues. V was pared by 5 bases and J by 3 bases, with 4 bases between. CDR3 sequence: CAWGEETQYF. As DNA, the CDR3 is TGTGCCTGGGGGGAAGAGACCCAGTACTTC.

This clone was seen a single time. The rearrangement uses TRBV7-8 and TRBJ1-5, with a weak D call TRBD1 (5 bases). CDR1 is SGHVS, CDR2 FQNEAQ, per germline. The CDR3 is made up of 16 amino acids. Deletions cut 5 bases from V and 0 bases from J, with 14 bases between. DNA of the CDR3: TGTGCCAGCAGCCCGAGGAGGGGATATAGCAATCAGCCCCAGCATTTT. Its protein is CASSPRRGYSNQPQHF.

This rearrangement joins TRBV7-9 to TRBJ1-3; TRBD1 agrees at 8 bases. The germline V gene encodes CDR1 SEHNR and CDR2 FQNEAQ (reference sequence). This CDR3 comprises 14 residues. V lost 5 bases to trimming and J lost 7 bases; unmatched junction nucleotides: 7. CDR3 protein: CASSHGQGRNTIYF. As DNA, the CDR3 is TGTGCCAGCAGCCACGGACAGGGACGGAACACCATATATTTT. Based on the CDR3 plus reference TRBV7-9 and TRBJ1-3, the full variable domain is DTGVSQNPRHKITKRGQNVTFRCDPISEHNRLYWYRQTLGQGPEFLTYFQNEAQLEKSRLLSDRFSAERPKGSFSTLEIQRTEQGDSAMYLCASSHGQGRNTIYFGEGSWLTVV.

This sequence joins TRBV18 and TRBJ2-7, with D possibly TRBD2 on 5 matching bases. Per germline, CDR1 KGHSH and CDR2 LQKENI. V dropped 0 bases and J dropped 0 bases, with 12 bases sitting between them. The CDR3 sequence is 16 residues long. Here the CDR3 reads CASSPPRGSSSYEQYF. For the CDR3, the DNA is TGTGCCAGCTCACCACCTAGAGGGTCATCCTCCTACGAGCAGTACTTC.

The CDR3 loop reads CAVLQGLAGNEQFF. The CDR3 DNA sequence: TGTGCTGTCCTGCAGGGACTAGCGGGTAATGAGCAGTTCTTC. This sequence joins TRBV12-2 and TRBJ2-1; no DNA check was done on the table's D call, TRBD2. TRBV12-2 is labeled a pseudogene. CDR3 length: 14 residues.

Here the CDR3 DNA reads TGTGCCAGCTCACCATTACGGGAAGCTGAAGCTTTCTTT. It yields the protein CASSPLREAEAFF. V gene TRBV18 combines with J gene TRBJ1-1; D gene unclear. The CDR3 is made up of 13 amino acids. V dropped 2 bases and J dropped 6 bases, with 10 bases sitting between them. Per the germline V gene, CDR1 is KGHSH and CDR2 is LQKENI.

The chain is built from TRBV2 and TRBJ2-7; D is perhaps TRBD1 or TRBD2 (5 bases each). The CDR3 has 14 amino acids. CDR1 SNHLY and CDR2 FYNNEI come from the germline V gene. Trimming removed 5 bases at V and 0 bases at J, with 11 bases between. CDR3 DNA: TGTGCCAGCAGTCCCCGGGGCAGCTCCTACGAGCAGTACTTC. Translation: CASSPRGSSYEQYF.

The chain links TRBV5-5 to TRBJ1-3; 8 bases line up with TRBD1. CDR1 SGHKS and CDR2 YYEKEE come from the germline V gene (reference sequence). Trimming cost V 3 bases and J 4 bases; bases outside gene matches: 12. This CDR3 is 17 amino acids long. The CDR3 coding sequence is TGTGCCAGCAGCTCGCAGCCGCAGGGGGCGCAAGGAAACACCATATATTTT. Protein: CASSSQPQGAQGNTIYF.

This clone has a single count. CDR3 in amino acids: CASRTGTYHNSPLHF. Written as DNA, the CDR3 is TGTGCCAGTAGGACCGGGACGTATCATAATTCACCCCTCCACTTT. The chain combines TRBV19 with TRBJ1-6; D may be TRBD1 (5 bases). In germline, CDR1 is LNHDA, CDR2 SQIVND (reference sequence). CDR3 size: 15 residues. Trimming took off 6 bases at V and 5 bases at J, with 14 bases between the two ends.

The V gene is TRBV5-1, the J gene TRBJ1-1; unclear D gene. The CDR3 has 14 residues. The V gene's germline CDR1 is SGHRS and CDR2 YFSETQ. V was clipped by 4 bases and J by 0 bases, with 10 bases between them. The DNA for the CDR3 is TGCGCCAGCAGCGTAAATATTCTGAACACTGAAGCTTTCTTT. Translated: CASSVNILNTEAFF.

V and J are TRBV6-5 and TRBJ2-3; D ambiguous. Trimming stripped 0 bases from V and 1 base from J, with 11 bases between. Germline V CDR1 and CDR2: MNHEY, SVGAGI. This CDR3 has 16 amino acids. CDR3 in amino acids: CASSYSAPGGTDTQYF. The CDR3 DNA sequence: TGTGCCAGCAGTTACTCGGCTCCGGGCGGCACAGATACGCAGTATTTT.

The chain's CDR3 is CASSPDGLGNTEAFF. The CDR3 DNA is TGCGCCAGCAGCCCAGATGGACTCGGGAACACTGAAGCTTTCTTT. The chain recombines TRBV5-1 with TRBJ1-1; D is undetermined. Germline lookup yields CDR1 SGHRS and CDR2 YFSETQ. V was clipped by 4 bases and J by 1 base, with 14 bases between them. The CDR3 contains 15 residues.

The chain couples TRBV5-1 to TRBJ2-7; D ambiguous. This CDR3 is 14 amino acids long. From germline, CDR1 is SGHRS and CDR2 YFSETQ. V lost 0 bases and J lost 0, with 7 bases in between. CDR3 region: CASSLEQISYEQYF. The CDR3 DNA reads TGCGCCAGCAGCTTGGAACAAATCTCCTACGAGCAGTACTTC. Variable domain in full (rest from reference TRBV5-1 and TRBJ2-7): KAGVTQTPRYLIKTRGQQVTLSCSPISGHRSVSWYQQTPGQGLQFLFEYFSETQRNKGNFPGRFSGRQFSNSRSEMNVSTLELGDSALYLCASSLEQISYEQYFGPGTRLTVT.

This sequence joins TRBV7-9 and TRBJ1-1; 10 bases agree with TRBD1. V shed 5 bases and J 3 bases; nucleotides not matched to a gene: 9. The CDR3 runs to 16 residues. CDR1 SEHNR and CDR2 FQNEAQ come from the germline V gene (reference sequence). CDR3 sequence: CASSLVTGGSHTEAFF. CDR3 in DNA: TGTGCCAGCAGCCTGGTGACAGGGGGCTCGCACACTGAAGCTTTCTTT.

The chain links TRBV27 to TRBJ2-1; D gene unclear. Germline assignment: CDR1 MNHEY and CDR2 SMNVEV (reference sequence). The CDR3 covers 11 residues. Trimming removed 6 bases at V and 10 bases at J, with 10 bases between. CDR3 in DNA: TGTGCCAGCAGGGCCAATGGCGAGCAGTTCTTC. Translated: CASRANGEQFF.

The V and J genes are TRBV5-5 and TRBJ2-5; weak D call: TRBD1 (6 bases). CDR3 size: 14 residues. Trimming left V 3 bases short and J 0 bases short, with 9 bases between. The germline gives CDR1 SGHKS, CDR2 YYEKEE (reference sequence). The CDR3 DNA is TGTGCCAGCAGCTCTACAGGGAACCAAGAGACCCAGTACTTC. This sequence encodes CASSSTGNQETQYF.

The CDR3 protein is CASSPGPTAYEQYF. DNA of the CDR3: TGTGCCAGCAGCCCAGGGCCCACCGCCTACGAGCAGTACTTC. The V and J genes are TRBV5-6 and TRBJ2-7, with D possibly being TRBD1 (5 bases). Germline values: CDR1 SGHDT, CDR2 YYEEEE. Trimming left V 4 bases short and J 2 bases short, with 13 bases between. CDR3 size: 14 residues.

This clone was counted once. The chain couples TRBV11-2 to TRBJ1-6; 7 bases align to TRBD1. Germline CDR1 is SGHAT and CDR2 is FQNNGV. Trimming cost V 4 bases and J 7 bases; bases outside gene matches: 4. This CDR3 has 14 amino acids. This CDR3 reads CASSWAGGNSPLHF. DNA of the CDR3: TGTGCCAGCAGCTGGGCAGGGGGAAATTCACCCCTCCACTTT.

V and J are TRBV19 and TRBJ1-5, with unresolved D. V dropped 11 bases and J dropped 2 bases, with 13 bases sitting between them. The CDR3 has 13 amino acids. The V gene's germline CDR1 is LNHDA and CDR2 SQIVND (reference sequence). Here the CDR3 DNA reads TGTGCCTCCGGCGGGGATCGCAATCAGCCCCAGCATTTT. It yields the protein CASGGDRNQPQHF.

The genes are TRBV28 and TRBJ1-5, with D possibly being TRBD1 (5 bases). Germline-derived CDR1 and CDR2 are MDHEN and SYDVKM. The CDR3 spans 15 residues. Trimming cost V 5 bases and J 7 bases, with 18 bases left between them. The DNA for the CDR3 is TGTGCCAGCAGTACCAGCGGGGCTCAAGTGCAGCCCCAGCATTTT. It yields the protein CASSTSGAQVQPQHF.

This clone was counted only a few times. The CDR3 region is CASSPGPQLQYF. The DNA for the CDR3 is TGTGCCAGCAGCCCCGGACCGCAGTTGCAGTACTTC. The chain joins TRBV7-2 to TRBJ2-7; the D is unclear. V lost 5 bases and J lost 9, with 14 bases in between. The CDR3 spans 12 residues. CDR1 and CDR2 (germline): SGHTA, FQGNSA.

This chain connects TRBV9 to TRBJ1-1; no clear D. The V end was cut by 1 base, the J end by 1 base, with 8 bases between. CDR1 SGDLS and CDR2 YYNGEE come from the germline V gene. CDR3 size: 14 residues. CDR3 DNA sequence: TGTGCCAGCAGCGTAACACCTGGGAACACTGAAGCTTTCTTT. Its translation is CASSVTPGNTEAFF.